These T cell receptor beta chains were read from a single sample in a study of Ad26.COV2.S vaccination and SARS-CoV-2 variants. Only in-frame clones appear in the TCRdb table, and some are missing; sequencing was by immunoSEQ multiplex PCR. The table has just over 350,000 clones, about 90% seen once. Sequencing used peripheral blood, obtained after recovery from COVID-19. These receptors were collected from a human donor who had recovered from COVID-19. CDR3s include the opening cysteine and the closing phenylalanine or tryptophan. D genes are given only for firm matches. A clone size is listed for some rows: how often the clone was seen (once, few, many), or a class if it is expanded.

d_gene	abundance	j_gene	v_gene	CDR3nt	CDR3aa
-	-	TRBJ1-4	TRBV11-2	TGTGCCAGCAGCTTAGATCCGGGGGCTCCTCCGTATTCTAATGAAAAACTGTTTTTT	CASSLDPGAPPYSNEKLFF
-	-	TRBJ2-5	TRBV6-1	TGTGCCAGCAGTGAGACGGGGGTCCAGGAGACCCAGTACTTC	CASSETGVQETQYF
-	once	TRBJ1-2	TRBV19	TGTGCCAGTAGTATTCAGTCAGGGATAGGCTACACCTTC	CASSIQSGIGYTF
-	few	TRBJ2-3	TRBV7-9	TGTGCCAGCAGCCCGACAGATACGCAGTATTTT	CASSPTDTQYF
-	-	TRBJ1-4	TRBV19	TGTGCCAGTACGAGGGGAGCTAATGAAAAACTGTTTTTT	CASTRGANEKLFF
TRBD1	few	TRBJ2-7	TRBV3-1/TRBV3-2	TGTGCCAGCAGCCCTGGACAGGGTAGGGGTGGGTACTTC	CASSPGQGRGGYF
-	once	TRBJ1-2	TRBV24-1	TGTGCCACCAGTGATCGTCGGGGCACGAGGGGCTACACCTTC	CATSDRRGTRGYTF
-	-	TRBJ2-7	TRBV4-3	TGCGCCAGCAGCCAAGATCCCGGCGGATACTACGAGCAGTACTTC	CASSQDPGGYYEQYF
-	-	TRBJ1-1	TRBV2	TGTGCCAGCAGTACGCTGAACACTGAAGCTTTCTTT	CASSTLNTEAFF
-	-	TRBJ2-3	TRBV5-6	TGTGCCAGCAGCTTTCGCGGGGTTGGCACAGATACGCAGTATTTT	CASSFRGVGTDTQYF
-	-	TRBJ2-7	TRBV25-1	TGTGCCAGCAGTGAAGGTGTCCCCTACGAGCAGTACTTC	CASSEGVPYEQYF
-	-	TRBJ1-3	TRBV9	TGTGCCAGCAGCGTAGGGGAGGGACTGGCTAGAAACACCATATATTTT	CASSVGEGLARNTIYF
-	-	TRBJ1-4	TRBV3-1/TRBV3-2	TGTGCCAGCAGCCAAGATGGTCGGATTAATGAAAAACTGTTTTTT	CASSQDGRINEKLFF
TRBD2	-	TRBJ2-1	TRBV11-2	TGTGCCAGCAGCCGGACTAGCAATGAGCAGTTCTTC	CASSRTSNEQFF
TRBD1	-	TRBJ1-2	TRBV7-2	TGTGCCAGCAGCTTAGCGAAACAGGGGGCCGACTATGGCTACACCTTC	CASSLAKQGADYGYTF
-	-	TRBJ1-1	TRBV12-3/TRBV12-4	TGTGCCAGCAGTTTAGTCAGACTTGAAGCTTTCTTT	CASSLVRLEAFF
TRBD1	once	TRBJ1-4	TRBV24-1	TGTGCCACCAGTGATTTGAGGGGGCGAGCAAGAGAAAAACTGTTTTTT	CATSDLRGRAREKLFF
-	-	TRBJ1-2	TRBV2	TGTGCCAGCACAAAAAACAGGGACTACTATGGCTACACCTTC	CASTKNRDYYGYTF
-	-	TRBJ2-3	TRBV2	TGTGCCAGCAGTGTTACCGGGGGGCCTCGGGATACGCAGTATTTT	CASSVTGGPRDTQYF
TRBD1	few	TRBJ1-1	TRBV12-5	TGTGCTAGTGGTTTGGATCGACAGGGAACTTTCTTT	CASGLDRQGTFF
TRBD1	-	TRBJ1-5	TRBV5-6	TGTGCCAGCAGAATGACGGACAGGGGCGCAGGTCAGCCCCAGCATTTT	CASRMTDRGAGQPQHF
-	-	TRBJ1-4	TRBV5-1	TGCGCCAGCAGCTTGGGGACAGCAAATGAAAAACTGTTTTTT	CASSLGTANEKLFF
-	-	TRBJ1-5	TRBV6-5	TGTGCCAGCAGGCTAAGTCTCTATCAGCCCCAGCATTTT	CASRLSLYQPQHF
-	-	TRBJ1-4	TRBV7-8	TGTGCCAGCAGCTTCAGGGTTTGGGGTAATGAAAAACTGTTTTTT	CASSFRVWGNEKLFF
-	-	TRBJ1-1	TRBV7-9	TGTGCCAGCAGCTTAGGAGCGAACACTGAAGCTTTCTTT	CASSLGANTEAFF
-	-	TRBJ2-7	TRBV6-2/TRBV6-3	TGTGCCAGCAGTTACTTGGGGGCGCGGTTCTACGAGCAGTACTTC	CASSYLGARFYEQYF
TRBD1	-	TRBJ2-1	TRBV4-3	TGCGCCAGCAGCCAACCTCGCCCGGGACAGGGGGCCGATGAGCAGTTCTTC	CASSQPRPGQGADEQFF
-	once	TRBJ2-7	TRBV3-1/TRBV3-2	TGTGCCAGCAGCCAAGCTGGGGCGCTTTCTGGCGAGCAGTACTTC	CASSQAGALSGEQYF